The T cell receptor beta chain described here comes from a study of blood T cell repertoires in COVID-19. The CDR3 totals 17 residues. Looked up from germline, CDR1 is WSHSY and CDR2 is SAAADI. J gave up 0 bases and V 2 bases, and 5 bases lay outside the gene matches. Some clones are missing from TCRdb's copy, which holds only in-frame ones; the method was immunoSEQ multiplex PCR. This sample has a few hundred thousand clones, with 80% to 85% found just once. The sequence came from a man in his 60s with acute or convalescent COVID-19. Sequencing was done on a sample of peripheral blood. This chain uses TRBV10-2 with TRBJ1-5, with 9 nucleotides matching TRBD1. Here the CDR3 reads CASSETGGLDSNQPQHF. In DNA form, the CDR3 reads TGCGCCAGCAGTGAGACAGGGGGCCTGGATAGCAATCAGCCCCAGCATTTT.